This TCR beta chain was profiled in a study of cytomegalovirus exposure and HLA in healthy donors. 13 Jbeta primers and 60 Vbeta primers were used for the PCR. Method: immunoSEQ multiplex PCR; TCRdb's copy keeps in-frame clones and lacks some. The profile shows fewer than 250,000 clones, 60% to 85% of them singletons. The CDR3 runs 13 residues. From germline, CDR1 is KGHSH and CDR2 LQKENI. V lost 5 bases, J lost 2 bases, and 2 bases stayed unmatched. The TCR originated in a man aged 40-49 years in good health and CMV-seronegative. Input material: PBMCs. This chain uses TRBV18 with TRBJ1-1, with 7 bases matching TRBD1. DNA for the CDR3: TGTGCCAGCTCAGGGGACAGAAACACTGAAGCTTTCTTT. Protein sequence: CASSGDRNTEAFF.